This T cell receptor beta chain was captured by sequencing in a study of T-cell memory formation after mild COVID-19. TCRdb reprocessed the 5' RACE reads with MiXCR, giving one entry per CDR3 protein. The data contain roughly 250,000 distinct CDR3 sequences, over 15% of them singletons. Findings and caveats of the study: Some SARS-CoV-2-responding clones were already detected in memory before infection. Shrinking CD4+ clones resided mostly in CM and EM, and CD8+ ones in EMRA.

CDR1 and CDR2 (germline): SGHTA, FQGNSA. The CDR3 sequence is 17 residues long. The ends lost 1 base at V and 1 base at J; junction bases unmatched: 7. With regard to this clonotype: Its antigen remains unknown.

The rearrangement links TRBV7-2 to TRBJ1-3, with 7 bases aligning to TRBD1. Sequenced input: PBMCs or a T cell subset sorted from them (not recorded which). The sequence came from a man younger than 35 who had mild COVID-19 (a few samples of this study predate the infection). Cell type and time point are not known. The DNA of the CDR3 is TGTGCCAGCAGCTTAGTCGCAGGGGGTATATCTGGAAACACCATATATTTT. Protein product: CASSLVAGGISGNTIYF.